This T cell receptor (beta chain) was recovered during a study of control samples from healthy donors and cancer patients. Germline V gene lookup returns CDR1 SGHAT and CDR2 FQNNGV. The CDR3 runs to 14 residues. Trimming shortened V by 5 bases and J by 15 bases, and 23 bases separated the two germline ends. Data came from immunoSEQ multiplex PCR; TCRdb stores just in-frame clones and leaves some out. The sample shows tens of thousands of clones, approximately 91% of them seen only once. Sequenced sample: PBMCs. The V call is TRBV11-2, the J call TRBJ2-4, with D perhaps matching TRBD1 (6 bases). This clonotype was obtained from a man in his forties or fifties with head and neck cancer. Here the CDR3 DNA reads TGTGCCAGCAGCCCTACAACTACTACAGGGATCATGTACTTC. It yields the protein CASSPTTTTGIMYF.